Sequencing of this T cell receptor (beta chain) was carried out in a study of T cells in Graves' hyperthyroidism and ophthalmopathy. General study findings and limits: Through a model of 13 V-J features, ophthalmopathy was separated from stable hyperthyroidism. Among clonotypes expanded in thyroid above 0.001, most were also found in blood.

Details on this clonotype: What it binds is unknown.

It was RNA transcripts that yielded the amplified TCR beta CDR3 regions. With the HTBI primer set, the TCR CDR3 went through a first round of RT-PCR. TCRdb used MiXCR to reprocess the multiplex PCR reads, holding one entry per CDR3 protein. The sample comprises hundreds of thousands of distinct CDR3 sequences, about 14% of which are singletons, and under 7% rests with the top ten. Diagnostic assessment was based on clinical symptoms, serum thyroxine and TRAb, thyroid ultrasound and orbital computed tomography. Trimming cost V 1 base and J 2 bases, with 17 bases left between them. Looked up from germline, CDR1 is MGHRA and CDR2 is YSYEKL. This CDR3 is built from 17 residues.

Material for sequencing was blood. The origin of this receptor is a woman in her 30s with Graves' hyperthyroidism that later progressed to Graves' ophthalmopathy. The gene calls are TRBV4-1 and TRBJ1-2, with no clear D. CDR3 in DNA: TGCGCCAGCAGCCAAGTGTCGGTTGTGCCAATCAACTATGGCTACACCTTC. Translation gives CASSQVSVVPINYGYTF.